This T cell receptor beta chain comes out of a study of blood T cell repertoires in COVID-19. In this sample, this clone turned up once. Profiling relied on immunoSEQ multiplex PCR, and the TCRdb table lists in-frame clones only, not all of them. The table lists 35,000 to 40,000 clones, roughly 90% of them singletons. The ends were cut back, 3 bases at V and 4 bases at J, with 16 bases in the middle. Germline CDR1 and CDR2: MGHRA and YSYEKL. This CDR3 region has 15 residues. This receptor was identified in a man in his sixties or seventies with acute or convalescent COVID-19. Material for sequencing was peripheral blood. This chain joins TRBV4-1 and TRBJ2-7, with D possibly TRBD1 on 7 matching bases. CDR3 nucleotide sequence: TGCGCCAGCAGCCACCCCGGAGGGGGCAGGTACGAGCAGTACTTC. Translating it yields CASSHPGGGRYEQYF.